This entry lists 25 T cell receptor beta chains sequenced from one sample in a study of early T cells in non-severe SARS-CoV-2 infection. TCRdb reprocessed the 5' RACE reads via MiXCR and lists one record per CDR3 protein. The repertoire holds some 46,000 distinct CDR3 sequences, with approximately 8.5% as singletons. The sequenced sample consisted of whole blood. The origin of the receptors is an adult who was a healthcare worker with PCR-confirmed SARS-CoV-2 infection or an uninfected control (not recorded which).

The sample holds a few counts of this clonotype. The V gene is TRBV5-1, the J gene TRBJ2-1; 8 bases are shared with TRBD2. This CDR3 contains 16 residues. Trimming took 4 bases from V and 6 from J; bases not matched to a gene: 12. Germline V CDR1 and CDR2: SGHRS, YFSETQ. The CDR3 is CASSPVPQGLVNEQFF. The CDR3 region has the DNA TGCGCCAGCAGCCCCGTACCCCAGGGACTAGTCAATGAGCAGTTCTTC.

This clonotype has only a few counts. This chain uses TRBV28 with TRBJ1-6; D unclear. Germline-derived CDR1 and CDR2 are MDHEN and SYDVKM. The CDR3 is 13 residues long. Trimming removed 4 bases at V and 12 bases at J, with 13 bases between. The CDR3 nucleotides are TGTGCCAGCAGTTCGATTGCTTGGATACCCCTCCACTTT. Translating gives CASSSIAWIPLHF.

This clonotype occurred a few times. This sequence joins TRBV20-1 and TRBJ1-1, with D perhaps matching TRBD1 (6 bases). V lost 0 bases and J lost 9, with 17 bases in between. CDR1 is DFQATT and CDR2 is SNEGSKA in the germline V gene (reference sequence). This CDR3 has 14 residues. The CDR3 loop is CSAREVGGGTQAFF. The DNA of the CDR3 is TGCAGTGCTAGAGAGGTCGGCGGGGGCACCCAAGCTTTCTTT.

This clonotype was counted ten times or more. V gene TRBV6-2 or TRBV6-3 combines with J gene TRBJ2-7; D remains unclear. This CDR3 is 13 amino acids long. Per germline, CDR1 MNHEY and CDR2 SVGEGT. Trimming cost V 6 bases and J 0 bases, with 9 bases left between them. The CDR3 DNA reads TGTGCCAGCAGGTCAAAGAGCTCCTACGAGCAGTACTTC. It encodes CASRSKSSYEQYF.

This clonotype has a count of ten or more. The chain couples TRBV28 to TRBJ2-7; D gene uncertain. The CDR3 has 12 residues. The V gene lost 7 bases and the J gene lost 0 bases, with 7 bases spanning the gap. In germline, CDR1 is MDHEN, CDR2 SYDVKM. The CDR3 region is CASIGPSYEQYF. The DNA for the CDR3 is TGTGCCAGCATTGGGCCCTCCTACGAGCAGTACTTC.

This clonotype was seen repeatedly, ten times or more. V gene TRBV6-2 or TRBV6-3 combines with J gene TRBJ1-1, with a possible D match to TRBD1 (5 bases). Trimming removed 2 bases at V and 4 bases at J, with 14 bases between. The length of the CDR3 is 15 residues. The germline V gene encodes CDR1 MNHEY and CDR2 SVGEGT. CDR3 DNA sequence: TGTGCCAGCAGTTACCGTAAGGGGCGGAGCACTGAAGCTTTCTTT. Protein sequence: CASSYRKGRSTEAFF.

This chain connects TRBV18 to TRBJ1-5; no definite D call. Per germline, CDR1 KGHSH and CDR2 LQKENI. The CDR3 consists of 14 residues. V was cut by 2 bases and J by 2 bases, with 7 bases left in between. In DNA, the CDR3 is TGTGCCAGCTCACCAGGGTCGGGCAATCAGCCCCAGCATTTT. Protein sequence: CASSPGSGNQPQHF. Filled out from reference TRBV18 and TRBJ1-5, the complete variable domain reads NAGVMQNPRHLVRRRGQEARLRCSPMKGHSHVYWYRQLPEEGLKFMVYLQKENIIDESGMPKERFSAEFPKEGPSILRIQQVVRGDSAAYFCASSPGSGNQPQHFGDGTRLSIL.

J is TRBJ1-5 and V is TRBV19; 9 bases are a match to TRBD1. Unmatched junction bases numbered 4, after V lost 5 bases and J lost 2 bases. Germline CDR1 LNHDA, CDR2 SQIVND (reference sequence). The CDR3 is 15 amino acids. The CDR3 loop is CASSGGQGGNQPQHF. The CDR3 DNA reads as TGTGCCAGTAGTGGGGGACAGGGTGGCAATCAGCCCCAGCATTTT.

J is TRBJ1-5 and V is TRBV12-3 or TRBV12-4, with D perhaps TRBD1 (5 bases). V was clipped by 5 bases and J by 6 bases, with 17 bases between them. The CDR3 runs 15 residues. CDR3 amino acids: CASSPSGPRIQPQHF. CDR3 sequence (DNA): TGTGCCAGCAGTCCCTCGGGACCGAGGATTCAGCCCCAGCATTTT.

The DNA for the CDR3 is TGTGCCAGCAGGGGTAGGGACTCCTCCTACAATGAGCAGTTCTTC. Translated: CASRGRDSSYNEQFF. The chain has TRBV2 and TRBJ2-1, with D possibly matching TRBD2 (6 bases). Trimming removed 6 bases from V and 0 bases from J, with 12 bases in between. Germline V gene lookup returns CDR1 SNHLY and CDR2 FYNNEI. This CDR3 contains 15 residues.

The chain carries TRBV7-9 and TRBJ2-6, with D uncertain. The V end lost 2 bases, the J end lost 0 bases, and 8 bases lay between the germline ends. Per the germline V gene, CDR1 is SEHNR and CDR2 is FQNEAQ (reference sequence). The CDR3 is 16 amino acids. This CDR3 is CASSLFGISGANVLTF. CDR3 coding DNA: TGTGCCAGCAGCTTATTCGGTATCTCTGGGGCCAACGTCCTGACTTTC.

This chain's CDR3 is CASSWGGYNEQFF. CDR3 coding DNA: TGCGCCAGCAGTTGGGGCGGATACAATGAGCAGTTCTTC. V usage is TRBV10-2 and J usage is TRBJ2-1; perhaps TRBD1 as D (5 bases). CDR1 and CDR2 (germline): WSHSY, SAAADI. The CDR3 is made up of 13 amino acids. V was trimmed by 5 bases and J by 4 bases, leaving 9 bases between them.

This clonotype was detected only a few times. The rearrangement joins TRBV19 to TRBJ2-7; 7 bases are shared with TRBD2. Germline-derived CDR1 and CDR2 are LNHDA and SQIVND (reference sequence). This CDR3 has 13 residues. J was trimmed by 2 bases and V by 5 bases; bases with no gene match: 3. CDR3 region: CASSRGGPYEQYF. CDR3 in DNA: TGTGCCAGTAGTCGGGGAGGGCCCTACGAGCAGTACTTC.

This clonotype was seen a few times. The chain has TRBV5-1 and TRBJ2-3; D might be TRBD2 (6 bases). The CDR3 is 14 amino acids. Trimming took 0 bases from V and 4 from J, leaving 9 bases between them. Germline V lookup: CDR1 SGHRS, CDR2 YFSETQ. DNA of the CDR3: TGCGCCAGCAGCTTGGACACTAGCCCAGATACGCAGTATTTT. Translating it yields CASSLDTSPDTQYF.

The rearrangement joins TRBV9 to TRBJ2-6; D unresolved. Looked up from germline, CDR1 is SGDLS and CDR2 is YYNGEE. Trimming cost V 1 base and J 0 bases, with 5 bases left between them. This CDR3 is 15 amino acids long. The CDR3 protein is CASSVTGSGANVLTF. The CDR3 DNA follows: TGTGCCAGCAGCGTAACTGGCTCTGGGGCCAACGTCCTGACTTTC.

The gene calls are TRBV20-1 and TRBJ1-5; the D gene is possibly TRBD1 (5 bases). This CDR3 has 13 residues. V lost 3 bases to trimming and J lost 3 bases, with 9 bases between them. CDR1 is DFQATT, CDR2 SNEGSKA, per germline (reference sequence). CDR3 bases: TGCAGTGCTAGGACAGCAATCAATCAGCCCCAGCATTTT. This translates into CSARTAINQPQHF.

This clonotype appeared many times. The rearrangement uses TRBV7-9 and TRBJ1-2; 9 nucleotides agree with TRBD1. V was pared by 4 bases and J by 2 bases, with 8 bases of the junction left unmatched. The CDR3 totals 16 residues. The germline V gene has CDR1 SEHNR and CDR2 FQNEAQ (reference sequence). The CDR3 here is CASSWPRTGANYGYTF. CDR3 coding DNA: TGTGCCAGCAGCTGGCCCCGGACAGGGGCGAACTATGGCTACACCTTC.

This clonotype was seen at least ten times. The chain couples TRBV28 to TRBJ2-3; TRBD2 agrees at 9 bases. V trimming: 3 bases; J trimming: 2 bases; junction bases outside the gene matches: 9. Germline V gene lookup returns CDR1 MDHEN and CDR2 SYDVKM. This CDR3 is built from 17 residues. CDR3 DNA sequence: TGTGCCAGCAGTTTCGTATCAGCGGGAGGCCCCACAGATACGCAGTATTTT. Protein product: CASSFVSAGGPTDTQYF.

This clonotype was detected a few times. J is TRBJ2-6 and V is TRBV6-5, with 7 bases matching TRBD1. V lost 0 bases and J lost 4; bases outside the gene matches: 3. This CDR3 is 16 amino acids long. The germline CDR1 and CDR2 sequences are MNHEY and SVGAGI. The CDR3 here is CASSYSTGFGANVLTF. The CDR3 DNA reads as TGTGCCAGCAGTTACTCGACAGGGTTCGGGGCCAACGTCCTGACTTTC.

This clonotype has ten or more counts. The V gene is TRBV28, the J gene TRBJ2-5; D is perhaps TRBD1 (5 bases). V lost 6 bases and J 2 bases, leaving 13 bases between the germline ends. Germline V lookup: CDR1 MDHEN, CDR2 SYDVKM. This CDR3 has 14 amino acids. CDR3 coding DNA: TGTGCCAGCAGACTAACAGGTTATCAAGAGACCCAGTACTTC. This translates into CASRLTGYQETQYF.

This clonotype was seen a few times. The rearrangement links TRBV30 to TRBJ1-1; tentatively, D is TRBD1 (5 bases). V lost 5 bases, J lost 1 base, and 11 bases lay in between. The CDR3 has 13 residues. Germline V gives CDR1 GTSNPN, CDR2 SVGIG (reference sequence). Here the CDR3 DNA reads TGTGCCTGGGGGGCACAGGCGAACACTGAAGCTTTCTTT. Encoded protein: CAWGAQANTEAFF.

The table lists this clonotype with many counts. V gene TRBV29-1 combines with J gene TRBJ2-1; D call uncertain. The CDR3 is made up of 11 amino acids. With 5 bases removed from V and 10 bases from J, the gap between germline ends came to 12 bases. Looked up from germline, CDR1 is SQVTM and CDR2 is ANQGSEA. This CDR3 is CSVRGPEEQFF. The DNA for the CDR3 is TGCAGCGTTCGTGGGCCCGAGGAGCAGTTCTTC.

This clonotype came up many times. The chain is built from TRBV28 and TRBJ2-1; D is perhaps TRBD2 (6 bases). The V gene lost 3 bases and the J gene lost 9 bases, with 18 bases spanning the gap. The CDR3 spans 15 residues. CDR1 is MDHEN, CDR2 SYDVKM, per germline. CDR3 sequence reads: CASSFASGSPVEQFF. CDR3 DNA: TGTGCCAGCAGTTTCGCAAGCGGGTCTCCAGTTGAGCAGTTCTTC.

This clonotype was observed at least ten times. This chain uses TRBV20-1 with TRBJ2-1; 7 bases map to TRBD2. The CDR3 covers 14 residues. Trimming took 4 bases from V and 4 from J; bases not matched to a gene: 7. The V gene's germline CDR1 is DFQATT and CDR2 SNEGSKA (reference sequence). The CDR3 bases are TGCAGTGCTAACCGGGAGGCCCGATACAATGAGCAGTTCTTC. Encoded protein: CSANREARYNEQFF.

This clonotype was seen only a few times. This rearrangement joins TRBV19 to TRBJ2-7; weak D call: TRBD2 (6 bases). This CDR3 has 14 residues. Trimming left V 6 bases short and J 5 bases short, with 17 bases between. Germline CDR1 reads LNHDA; CDR2 reads SQIVND (reference sequence). CDR3 in amino acids: CASRTSSAIDEQYF. DNA of the CDR3: TGTGCCAGTAGGACCTCTAGCGCGATAGACGAGCAGTACTTC. Looking up the rest from reference TRBV19 and TRBJ2-7 gives the full variable domain: DGGITQSPKYLFRKEGQNVTLSCEQNLNHDAMYWYRQDPGQGLRLIYYSQIVNDFQKGDIAEGYSVSREKKESFPLTVTSAQKNPTAFYLCASRTSSAIDEQYFGPGTRLTVT.